This TCR beta chain was documented in a study of response to subunit inactivated influenza vaccine. To note about this clonotype: The antigen remains unidentified.

Study-level points and caveats: The study's authors posited that every seasonal influenza vaccination enlists few new T cells.

Germline V gene sequence: CDR1 SEHNR, CDR2 FQNEAQ (reference sequence). V was pared by 1 base and J by 3 bases, with 13 bases between. This CDR3 comprises 16 residues. TCRdb re-derived calls from the RT-PCR reads in MiXCR, one entry per CDR3 protein. This sample has roughly 650,000 distinct CDR3 sequences; 12% to 15% occur once, and the top ten carry 7.6%. The gene calls are TRBV7-9 and TRBJ1-5, with D uncertain. Sequenced here: PBMCs from blood, sampled around 14 days before vaccination. This clonotype was obtained from a man between 50 and 59 years old who received an inactivated influenza vaccine. The CDR3 bases are TGTGCCAGCAGCTTAGGGGAAACCACGTTCAATCAGCCCCAGCATTTT. Translated: CASSLGETTFNQPQHF.